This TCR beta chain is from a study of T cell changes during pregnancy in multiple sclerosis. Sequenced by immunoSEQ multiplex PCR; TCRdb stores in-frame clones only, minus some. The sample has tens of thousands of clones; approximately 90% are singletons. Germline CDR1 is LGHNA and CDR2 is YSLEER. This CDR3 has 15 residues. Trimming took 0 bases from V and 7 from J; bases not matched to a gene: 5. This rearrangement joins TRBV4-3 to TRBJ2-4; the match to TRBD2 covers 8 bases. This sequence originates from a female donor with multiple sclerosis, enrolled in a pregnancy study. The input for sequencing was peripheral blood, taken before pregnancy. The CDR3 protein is CASSQDPGGRNIQYF. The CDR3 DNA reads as TGCGCCAGCAGCCAAGATCCGGGGGGGAGGAACATTCAGTACTTC.